The 17 T cell receptor beta chains listed next were all sequenced from one sample in a study of glioma-infiltrating T cells after dendritic cell vaccination. The data were produced by immunoSEQ multiplex PCR, yet TCRdb's version contains in-frame clones alone and is incomplete. The sample includes about 76,000 clones, 80% to 90% of them seen just once. Time point meaning: after dendritic cell vaccination, including at tumor progression/relapse. Sequenced here: blood, sampled after dendritic cell vaccination. Source of these receptors: a human donor with glioblastoma.

V is TRBV19 and J is TRBJ1-2; TRBD1 might be the D (5 bases). The CDR3 covers 14 residues. Germline loops: CDR1 LNHDA, CDR2 SQIVND (reference sequence). V lost 0 bases, J lost 3 bases, and 8 bases lay in between. The CDR3 loop reads CASSIEGVYYGYTF. Written as DNA, the CDR3 is TGTGCCAGTAGTATAGAAGGGGTGTACTATGGCTACACCTTC.

J is TRBJ2-7 and V is TRBV9; the match to TRBD2 covers 9 bases. Losses at the gene ends were 1 base for V and 3 bases for J; bases not matched to a gene: 2. Germline V lookup: CDR1 SGDLS, CDR2 YYNGEE. There are 14 residues in the CDR3. CDR3 amino acids: CASSVRREGYEQYF. DNA for the CDR3: TGTGCCAGCAGCGTACGGCGGGAGGGCTACGAGCAGTACTTC.

The genes are TRBV6-5 and TRBJ2-7; 10 nucleotides match TRBD2. V lost 5 bases to trimming and J lost 1 base; unmatched junction nucleotides: 5. The germline CDR1 and CDR2 sequences are MNHEY and SVGAGI. The CDR3 loop spans 15 amino acids. The CDR3 DNA reads as TGTGCCAGCAGTCCCCTACTAGCGGGATCCTACGAGCAGTACTTC. Its translation: CASSPLLAGSYEQYF.

This chain joins TRBV2 and TRBJ2-3; D call uncertain. Germline CDR1 SNHLY, CDR2 FYNNEI. The V and J ends lost 7 bases and 0 bases respectively, with 8 bases between them. CDR3 length: 13 residues. The CDR3 DNA is TGTGCCAGCACCGGGTTTAGCACAGATACGCAGTATTTT. Its translation: CASTGFSTDTQYF.

This clone was recorded once. The V and J genes are TRBV10-2 and TRBJ2-1; D unresolved. The CDR3 is made up of 15 amino acids. The V gene's germline CDR1 is WSHSY and CDR2 SAAADI. The V end was cut by 0 bases, the J end by 0 bases, with 6 bases between. Here the CDR3 reads CASSESVSSYNEQFF. CDR3 DNA sequence: TGCGCCAGCAGTGAGTCGGTGAGCTCCTACAATGAGCAGTTCTTC.

The chain combines TRBV5-1 with TRBJ2-5; D perhaps matches TRBD2 (6 bases). Germline V gene data show CDR1 as SGHRS and CDR2 as YFSETQ. The CDR3 extends over 13 amino acids. V lost 4 bases to trimming and J lost 2 bases, with 9 bases between them. The CDR3 spells CASSGGVQETQYF. The CDR3 DNA reads as TGCGCCAGCAGCGGCGGGGTGCAAGAGACCCAGTACTTC.

The V gene is TRBV11-2, the J gene TRBJ2-7; D not certain. The CDR3 runs to 13 residues. V was clipped by 5 bases and J by 3 bases, with 11 bases between them. Looked up from germline, CDR1 is SGHAT and CDR2 is FQNNGV. This chain's CDR3 is CASSLVHFYEQYF. The CDR3, as DNA: TGTGCCAGCAGCCTAGTCCACTTCTACGAGCAGTACTTC.

The V and J genes are TRBV6-5 and TRBJ2-7, with TRBD2 identical over 9 bases. Germline CDR1 is MNHEY and CDR2 is SVGAGI. This CDR3 has 15 residues. J lost 7 bases, V lost 6 bases, and 13 bases had no gene match. The CDR3 region is CASRSSAGGVGEQYF. DNA of the CDR3: TGTGCCAGCAGGTCCTCTGCGGGAGGGGTTGGGGAGCAGTACTTC.

This chain uses TRBV6-1 with TRBJ2-1; TRBD1 matches 10 bases. The CDR3 covers 15 residues. Germline V gene data show CDR1 as MNHNS and CDR2 as SASEGT. V shed 6 bases and J 5 bases; nucleotides not matched to a gene: 7. DNA for the CDR3: TGTGCCAGCAGAAACCGGGACAGGGGCGACAATGAGCAGTTCTTC. Translating it yields CASRNRDRGDNEQFF.

This clone was detected a few times. The chain couples TRBV10-3 to TRBJ1-1; D is ambiguous. The V gene lost 8 bases and the J gene lost 3 bases, with 7 bases spanning the gap. CDR1 ENHRY and CDR2 SYGVKD come from the germline V gene. CDR3 size: 11 residues. The CDR3 coding sequence is TGTGCCATCCAGAGGGACACTGAAGCTTTCTTT. This translates into CAIQRDTEAFF.

The J gene is TRBJ2-7, the V gene TRBV15, with D possibly TRBD2 on 5 matching bases. Trimming left V 1 base short and J 1 base short, with 8 bases between. The germline V gene has CDR1 LNHNV and CDR2 YYDKDF (reference sequence). The CDR3 runs 14 residues. Written as DNA, the CDR3 is TGTGCCACCAGCAGAGGAGGGCCTTCCTACGAGCAGTACTTC. This translates into CATSRGGPSYEQYF. Full variable domain (rest looked up from reference TRBV15 and TRBJ2-7): DAMVIQNPRYQVTQFGKPVTLSCSQTLNHNVMYWYQQKSSQAPKLLFHYYDKDFNNEADTPDNFQSRRPNTSFCFLDIRSPGLGDTAMYLCATSRGGPSYEQYFGPGTRLTVT.

V gene TRBV14 combines with J gene TRBJ1-6; D is unresolved. The CDR3 runs 17 residues. V lost 1 base and J lost 6, with 16 bases in between. The germline gives CDR1 SGHDN, CDR2 FVKESK. Here the CDR3 reads CASSQGYGTELNSPLHF. Written as DNA, the CDR3 is TGTGCCAGCAGCCAAGGATACGGAACGGAGCTTAATTCACCCCTCCACTTT.

This rearrangement joins TRBV4-2 to TRBJ2-3; 15 bases align to TRBD2. Per the germline V gene, CDR1 is LGHNA and CDR2 is YNFKEQ. V lost 4 bases, J lost 6 bases, and 8 bases stayed unmatched. This CDR3 region has 17 residues. The DNA of the CDR3 is TGTGCCAGCAGCCGCGGACTAGCGGGGGGGCAAAGGGATACGCAGTATTTT. This encodes CASSRGLAGGQRDTQYF.

The count of this clone is one. The chain employs TRBV4-2 and TRBJ2-5, with 8 bases matching TRBD1. Germline CDR1 is LGHNA and CDR2 is YNFKEQ. Unmatched junction bases numbered 13, after V lost 0 bases and J lost 4 bases. This CDR3 is 18 amino acids long. The CDR3 DNA follows: TGTGCCAGCAGCCAAGATGGGGCAGGGGGCGCCGGGGGAGAGACCCAGTACTTC. Translating it yields CASSQDGAGGAGGETQYF.

The chain links TRBV19 to TRBJ1-1, with D perhaps TRBD1 (5 bases). The CDR3 loop spans 13 amino acids. V was trimmed by 6 bases and J by 3 bases, leaving 11 bases between them. CDR1 is LNHDA and CDR2 is SQIVND in the germline V gene (reference sequence). CDR3 protein: CASSPGGYTEAFF. CDR3 nucleotide sequence: TGTGCCAGTAGCCCGGGGGGGTACACTGAAGCTTTCTTT.

The chain uses TRBV7-9 and TRBJ2-3; 8 bases map to TRBD1. Losses at the gene ends were 5 bases for V and 3 bases for J; bases not matched to a gene: 7. Germline V CDR1 and CDR2: SEHNR, FQNEAQ (reference sequence). CDR3 length: 15 residues. CDR3 coding DNA: TGTGCCAGCAGCCCAGCAGGGGGCGTTACAGATACGCAGTATTTT. Amino acids: CASSPAGGVTDTQYF.

The V call is TRBV5-1, the J call TRBJ2-5; possibly TRBD2 for D (6 bases). The V gene lost 9 bases and the J gene lost 2 bases, with 14 bases spanning the gap. The germline V gene has CDR1 SGHRS and CDR2 YFSETQ. This CDR3 contains 13 residues. The CDR3 loop is CATRRGGQETQYF. For the CDR3, the DNA is TGCGCCACCCGGCGGGGCGGGCAAGAGACCCAGTACTTC.